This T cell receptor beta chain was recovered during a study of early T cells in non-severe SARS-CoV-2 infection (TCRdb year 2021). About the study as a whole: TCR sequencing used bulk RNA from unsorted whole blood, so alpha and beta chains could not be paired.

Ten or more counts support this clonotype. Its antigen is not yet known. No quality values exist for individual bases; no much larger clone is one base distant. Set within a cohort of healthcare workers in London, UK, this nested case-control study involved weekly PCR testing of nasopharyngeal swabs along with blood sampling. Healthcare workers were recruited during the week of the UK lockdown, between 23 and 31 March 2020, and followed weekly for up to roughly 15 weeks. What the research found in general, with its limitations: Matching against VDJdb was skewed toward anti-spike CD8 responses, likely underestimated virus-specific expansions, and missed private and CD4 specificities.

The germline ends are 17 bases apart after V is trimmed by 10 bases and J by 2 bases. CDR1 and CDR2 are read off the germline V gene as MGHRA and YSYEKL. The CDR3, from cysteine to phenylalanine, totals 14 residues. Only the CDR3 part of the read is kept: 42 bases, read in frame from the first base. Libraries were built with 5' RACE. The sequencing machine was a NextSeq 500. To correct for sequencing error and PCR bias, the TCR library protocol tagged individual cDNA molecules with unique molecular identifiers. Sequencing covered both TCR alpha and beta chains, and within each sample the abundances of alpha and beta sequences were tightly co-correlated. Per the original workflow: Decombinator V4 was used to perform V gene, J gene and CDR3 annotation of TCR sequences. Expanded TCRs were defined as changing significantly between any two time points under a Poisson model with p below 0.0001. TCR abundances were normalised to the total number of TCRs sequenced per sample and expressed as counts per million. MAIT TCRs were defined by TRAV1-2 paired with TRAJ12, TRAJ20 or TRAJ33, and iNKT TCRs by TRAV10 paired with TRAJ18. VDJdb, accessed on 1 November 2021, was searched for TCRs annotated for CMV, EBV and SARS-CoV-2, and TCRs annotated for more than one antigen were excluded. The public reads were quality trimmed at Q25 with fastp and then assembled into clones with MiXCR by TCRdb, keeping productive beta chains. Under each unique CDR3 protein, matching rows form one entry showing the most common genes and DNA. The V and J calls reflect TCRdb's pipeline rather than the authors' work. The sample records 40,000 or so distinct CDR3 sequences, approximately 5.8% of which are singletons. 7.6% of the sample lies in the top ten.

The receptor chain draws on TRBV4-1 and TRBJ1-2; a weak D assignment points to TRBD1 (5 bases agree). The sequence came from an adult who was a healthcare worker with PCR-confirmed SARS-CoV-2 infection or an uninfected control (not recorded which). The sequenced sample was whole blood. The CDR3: CATRGQDSNYGYTF. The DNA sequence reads TGCGCCACGAGGGGCCAGGACTCGAACTATGGCTACACCTTC.